The 15 T cell receptor beta chains presented below share a single source sample, sequenced in a study of cytomegalovirus exposure and HLA in healthy donors (dated by TCRdb to 2017 to 2019). The library was prepared using the immunoSEQ multiplex PCR assay. For the multiplex PCR, a mixture combining 60 forward primers for TCR Vbeta segments and 13 reverse primers for TCR Jbeta segments was used. Imported from immuneACCESS, the table was reduced by TCRdb to in-frame sequences with V and J called. These copies leave out some clones; in studies compared against another copy, an unresolved V gene accounts for under half, and the cause of the remainder is not known. This sample lists 100,000 or so clones; 75% to 85% were detected once. The ten largest make up more than 3.5% of the sample. Sequencing input: PBMCs. Every receptor here comes from a female donor in good health and CMV-seropositive.

A single count supports this clone. The rearrangement links TRBV11-2 to TRBJ2-7, with 13 bases matching TRBD2. Germline CDR1 reads SGHAT; CDR2 reads FQNNGV. After removal of 5 bases from V and 7 bases from J, the junction contained 2 bases not matched to a gene. The CDR3 spans 13 residues. CDR3 nucleotide sequence: TGTGCCAGCAGCATGGGACTAGCGGGGGAGCAGTACTTC. This sequence encodes CASSMGLAGEQYF. The entire variable domain, with the rest obtained from reference TRBV11-2 and TRBJ2-7, is as follows: EAGVAQSPRYKIIEKRQSVAFWCNPISGHATLYWYQQILGQGPKLLIQFQNNGVVDDSQLPKDRFSAERLKGVDSTLKIQPAKLEDSAVYLCASSMGLAGEQYFGPGTRLTVT.

The chain carries TRBV5-1 and TRBJ2-5; tentative D call: TRBD2 (5 bases). The J call could be wrong; TRBJ2-7 is a better fit for the DNA end. The CDR3 extends over 12 amino acids. Germline V gene sequence: CDR1 SGHRS, CDR2 YFSETQ. This CDR3 reads CASRGSTYEQYF. The CDR3 DNA sequence: TGCGCCAGCAGGGGGAGTACCTACGAGCAGTACTTC.

The J gene is TRBJ1-2, the V gene TRBV7-8; D remains ambiguous. Trimming removed 7 bases at V and 8 bases at J, with 17 bases between. Germline assignment: CDR1 SGHVS and CDR2 FQNEAQ. The CDR3 sequence is 13 residues long. The CDR3 DNA is TGTGCCAGCACCCCGATCGGGCCGGGGGGCTACACCTTC. Its translation: CASTPIGPGGYTF. The variable domain in full, with the rest retrieved from reference TRBV7-8 and TRBJ1-2, is GAGVSQSPRYKVAKRGQDVALRCDPISGHVSLFWYQQALGQGPEFLTYFQNEAQLDKSGLPSDRFFAERPEGSVSTLKIQRTQQEDSAVYLCASTPIGPGGYTFGSGTRLTVV.

The chain links TRBV30 to TRBJ2-7, with D possibly TRBD1 on 5 matching bases. Looked up from germline, CDR1 is GTSNPN and CDR2 is SVGIG (reference sequence). V was shortened by 6 bases and J by 0 bases, with 18 bases between the two germline ends. CDR3 length equals 15 residues. The CDR3 bases are TGTGCCTGCCAAGGACACAGGTTTAGCTCCTACGAGCAGTACTTC. It specifies CACQGHRFSSYEQYF.

A note on this clone: An end of the junction does not agree with germline; a read error may underlie this. V and J are TRBV5-6 and TRBJ2-6; D possibly corresponds to TRBD1 (5 bases). Looked up from germline, CDR1 is SGHDT and CDR2 is YYEEEE. CDR3 length: 16 residues. The CDR3 bases are TGTGCCAGCAGCTTGGTGTCTGGGTCTGGGGCCAACGGCCTGACTTTC. This codes for CASSLVSGSGANGLTF.

The V gene is TRBV6-5, the J gene TRBJ1-2; D perhaps matches TRBD1 (6 bases). Trimming pared 8 bases from V and 4 bases from J, leaving 20 bases between. The CDR3 runs 15 residues. Per the germline V gene, CDR1 is MNHEY and CDR2 is SVGAGI. As DNA, the CDR3 is TGTGCCAGCTGCTCGGGCGGGGGCAAATCCTATGGCTACACCTTC. It is translated as CASCSGGGKSYGYTF.

The chain joins TRBV30 to TRBJ1-1; D ambiguous. The germline V gene has CDR1 GTSNPN and CDR2 SVGIG (reference sequence). V was cut by 4 bases and J by 6 bases, with 15 bases left in between. The CDR3 length is 13 residues. The CDR3 sequence is CAWTEPLAAEAFF. The CDR3 coding sequence is TGTGCCTGGACCGAACCCTTAGCCGCTGAAGCTTTCTTT.

This chain links TRBV6-6 with TRBJ1-2; perhaps TRBD1 as D (5 bases). The CDR3 sequence is 12 residues long. Germline CDR1 is MNHNY and CDR2 is SVGAGI (reference sequence). V was clipped by 7 bases and J by 5 bases, with 11 bases between them. The CDR3 DNA reads as TGTGCCAGCACCCCCGACAGTTATGGCTACACCTTC. Translating gives CASTPDSYGYTF.

This clone was seen only once. V and J are TRBV5-1 and TRBJ2-1; 8 nucleotides match TRBD2. The ends lost 4 bases at V and 7 bases at J; junction bases unmatched: 10. Germline V CDR1 and CDR2: SGHRS, YFSETQ. This CDR3 has 15 amino acids. CDR3 sequence (DNA): TGCGCCAGCAGCCCCTCCGGGAGGGCCACGAATGAGCAGTTCTTC. It encodes CASSPSGRATNEQFF.

This clone occurred a few times. This chain uses TRBV6-1 with TRBJ2-1, with a tentative D call TRBD1 (6 bases). The CDR3 is 15 residues long. Looked up from germline, CDR1 is MNHNS and CDR2 is SASEGT. V lost 0 bases and J lost 0, with 6 bases in between. This CDR3 reads CASSEATGSYNEQFF. The CDR3 region has the DNA TGTGCCAGCAGTGAAGCGACAGGCTCCTACAATGAGCAGTTCTTC.

The chain employs TRBV6-1 and TRBJ1-1; D perhaps matches TRBD1 (5 bases). The ends were cut back, 6 bases at V and 4 bases at J, with 12 bases in the middle. There are 13 residues in the CDR3. CDR1 is MNHNS and CDR2 is SASEGT in the germline V gene. This CDR3 is CASRRQQATEAFF. CDR3 DNA: TGTGCCAGCAGACGACAGCAGGCCACTGAAGCTTTCTTT.

The chain is built from TRBV19 and TRBJ1-2, with D possibly TRBD1 on 6 matching bases. Trimming took off 2 bases at V and 7 bases at J, with 17 bases between the two ends. The germline V gene encodes CDR1 LNHDA and CDR2 SQIVND (reference sequence). This CDR3 comprises 15 residues. CDR3 in DNA: TGTGCCAGTAGTATAATGAGGGGGTTTGCTCCTGGCTACACCTTC. Translated: CASSIMRGFAPGYTF.

The J gene is TRBJ2-5, the V gene TRBV14; D is unresolved. Germline assignment: CDR1 SGHDN and CDR2 FVKESK. The V and J ends lost 5 bases and 7 bases respectively, with 20 bases between them. This CDR3 comprises 15 residues. Written as DNA, the CDR3 is TGTGCCAGCAGCTCAATCACGGCCGCGGAGATGACCCAGTACTTC. Translation: CASSSITAAEMTQYF. Variable domain in full (rest from reference TRBV14 and TRBJ2-5): EAGVTQFPSHSVIEKGQTVTLRCDPISGHDNLYWYRRVMGKEIKFLLHFVKESKQDESGMPNNRFLAERTGGTYSTLKVQPAELEDSGVYFCASSSITAAEMTQYFGPGTRLLVL.

In the case of this clone: This CDR3 is missing its conserved last phenylalanine or tryptophan, likely due to a read error. The V call is TRBV2, the J call TRBJ2-3, with D perhaps matching TRBD1 (6 bases). V was trimmed by 6 bases and J by 1 base, leaving 17 bases between them. In germline, CDR1 is SNHLY, CDR2 FYNNEI. The CDR3 spans 16 residues. The CDR3 region has the DNA TGTGCCAGCAGGGAACAGGGAAGTGGTGGCACAGATACGCAGTATTCT. Translating gives CASREQGSGGTDTQYS.

The V gene is TRBV28, the J gene TRBJ2-7; 9 nucleotides match TRBD1. Germline V gives CDR1 MDHEN, CDR2 SYDVKM. The length of the CDR3 is 15 residues. V shed 6 bases and J 2 bases; nucleotides not matched to a gene: 8. In nucleotides, the CDR3 is TGTGCCAGCAGCCAACCGGGACAGGGAACCTACGAGCAGTACTTC. Translated, it gives CASSQPGQGTYEQYF.